This T cell receptor (beta chain) emerged from a study of T cells after yellow fever vaccination. In germline, CDR1 is SGDLS, CDR2 YYNGEE. This CDR3 region has 14 residues. The V and J ends lost 4 bases and 8 bases respectively, with 15 bases between them. This clonotype has only a few counts. Antigen specificity is unknown. The TCR cDNA carried a universal primer site and UMIs from 5'RACE template switching. A single record per CDR3 protein comes from TCRdb applying MiXCR to the 5' RACE reads. The data contain 300,000 to 400,000 distinct CDR3 sequences, 4% of them singletons. Study-wide results and limits: Overall, a small share of clonotypes was seen in both CD4 and CD8 compartments. Among primary-vaccination clones, most reappeared after the booster, at 95% to 96% for CD4 and around 91% for CD8.

This clonotype originated in a man between 18 and 35 years old who received the YFV17D yellow fever vaccine. This specimen consisted of PBMCs, obtained 5 days after the yellow fever booster vaccination. The genes are TRBV9 and TRBJ1-4; the D gene is possibly TRBD1 (6 bases). CDR3 sequence (DNA): TGTGCCAGCAGCCTCAGGGGTGCGGACGAAAAACTGTTTTTT. Translating gives CASSLRGADEKLFF.